This T cell receptor (beta chain) was recovered during a study of blood T cell repertoires in COVID-19 (dated by TCRdb to about 2020). Some background on the complete study: Samples covering the acute and convalescent phases of COVID-19 were provided by collaborators in the United States, Italy and Spain. The prospective study material was composed of cDNA or gDNA derived from T cells, B-cell-depleted T cells, or PBMCs. The dataset comprised deeply sampled blood TCRbeta repertoires from subjects exposed to, actively infected with, or recovered from COVID-19. The repertoires were released in a freely available public database meant as a resource for research on the immune response to SARS-CoV-2. Samples came from the ongoing ImmuneRACE study (first 160 participants) plus 1,254 subjects from 6 global collaborators. Nearly every sample came with metadata listing a de-identified subject ID, COVID-19 status, age in years and sex. HLA class I and class II types, where available, came from metadata supplied by the sample provider rather than from assay-based typing.

Whole blood was collected in K2EDTA tubes by collaborating institutions according to the institutions' own protocols. For TCRbeta analysis, collaborator samples were shipped as frozen whole blood, as isolated PBMCs, or as DNA extracted from either sample type. Between the V and J ends, shortened by 4 bases and 4 bases respectively, the junction contains 12 bases. The CDR3 runs 14 amino acids, cysteine and phenylalanine included. The retained sequence is limited to the CDR3, 42 bases, with the frame set at the first base. The germline V gene yields KGHSH for CDR1 and LQKENI for CDR2. Summary of the overall study and its limitations: How much clinical and demographic metadata was included differed by source and by participant, and the metadata was provided uncurated.

This clone was observed once. There is no known antigen for this receptor. No much larger clone is present one base from it, and per-base qualities are unavailable. TCRbeta CDR3 regions were amplified from genomic DNA using the immunoSEQ Assay, a bias-controlled multiplex PCR. The paper's processing steps were these. The number of nucleated cells in each sample was estimated by amplification of reference gene primers within the assay. To quantify the absolute abundance of each unique TCRbeta CDR3 rearrangement, sequence reads were collapsed and filtered. For each sample, productive Simpson clonality was calculated as the square root of Simpson's diversity index across productive rearrangements. TCRdb limited this immuneACCESS table to in-frame rearrangements with V and J called. A share of clones is missing; checked studies link under half to unresolved V genes, and the rest is unexplained. Clone size and the V and J calls come from that table; the DNA yielded D and trimming. A total of about 170,000 clones appear in this sample, approximately 83% of them only once. The ten most abundant clones make up around 8.4% of the sample.

This sequence uses TRBV18 and TRBJ2-3, with a tentative D gene TRBD2 over 5 matching bases. The TCR was taken from a woman over 75 with active or convalescent COVID-19. The sample comprised peripheral blood. The sequence in DNA is TGTGCCAGCTCACTCAAATCGGAGGCAGATACGCAGTATTTT. This sequence encodes CASSLKSEADTQYF.